A selection of T cell receptor beta chains follows, all from one sample in a study of cytomegalovirus exposure and HLA in healthy donors. TCRdb's copy holds only in-frame clones and misses some; the assay was immunoSEQ multiplex PCR. Counted here are about 120,000 clones, 81% occurring once; the ten biggest clones make up 2.2%. The sample comprised PBMCs. The source of these receptors is a woman between 40 and 50 years old in good health and CMV-seronegative. Both conserved end residues are part of each CDR3. The D gene is left open where the match is weak. Where a row states a size, it is once, few, many or the class of an expanded clone; other rows omit it.

v_gene,j_gene,d_gene,abundance,CDR3nt,CDR3aa
TRBV4-1,TRBJ2-2,-,few,TGCGCCAGCAGCCAAGTCCACCGGTCGACCGGGGAGCTGTTTTTT,CASSQVHRSTGELFF
TRBV11-2,TRBJ2-3,TRBD2,-,TGTGCCAGCAGCCCCATAGCGGGGGGTAACCCAACGACGACAGATACGCAGTATTTT,CASSPIAGGNPTTTDTQYF
TRBV10-1,TRBJ2-7,-,-,TGCGCCAGCAGTCATCGACTAGGGTCCTACGAGCAGTACTTC,CASSHRLGSYEQYF
TRBV6-5,TRBJ2-7,TRBD2,-,TGTGCCAGCAGGCCGACTAGCGGGGGGTCCTACGAGCAGTACTTC,CASRPTSGGSYEQYF
TRBV9,TRBJ2-3,TRBD2,-,TGTGCCAGCGGACTAGCGGGAGTTCAAGATACGCAGTATTTT,CASGLAGVQDTQYF
TRBV6-1,TRBJ2-1,-,-,TGTGCCAGCAGTGAAGCAACCGGCCTAGCCTACAATGAGCAGTTCTTC,CASSEATGLAYNEQFF
TRBV11-2,TRBJ1-1,-,-,TGTGCCAGCAGCTTAGGGGAGGGTCTGAACACTGAAGCTTTCTTT,CASSLGEGLNTEAFF
TRBV7-2,TRBJ1-2,-,-,TGTGCCAGCAGCCCCCAGGGTTTTCAAGGTGGCTACACCTTC,CASSPQGFQGGYTF
TRBV5-8,TRBJ1-2,TRBD1,-,TGTGCCAGCAGCTTGGTGACAGGGGATGGCTACACCTTC,CASSLVTGDGYTF
TRBV7-3,TRBJ2-5,TRBD2,-,TGTGCCAGCAGTATGCCGGGACTAGCGGGAGAGGAGACCCAGTACTTC,CASSMPGLAGEETQYF
TRBV4-1,TRBJ2-4,-,few,TGCGCCAGCAGCCAAGTGGGGGCCACAGCCAAAAACATTCAGTACTTC,CASSQVGATAKNIQYF
TRBV9,TRBJ1-1,-,-,TGTGCCAGCAGCGTAGAGAGCAGGGATACTGAAGCTTTCTTT,CASSVESRDTEAFF
TRBV27,TRBJ2-7,TRBD1,-,TGTGCCAGCCGCGGGCCGGGACAGGGGTCGTACGAGCAGTACTTC,CASRGPGQGSYEQYF
TRBV15,TRBJ1-2,-,-,TGTGCCACCAGCAGAGATTTAGGGGATGGCTACACCTTC,CATSRDLGDGYTF
TRBV6-1,TRBJ1-2,-,-,TGTGCCAGCAGTGAAGCGCTTCGAGGATTTGGCTACACCTTC,CASSEALRGFGYTF
TRBV18,TRBJ1-2,-,-,TGTGCCAGCTCACCGGGGGGAACGAACTATGGCTACACCTTC,CASSPGGTNYGYTF
TRBV7-2,TRBJ2-1,TRBD1,-,TGTGCCAGCAGCGCGGGACAGGGTGCCAATGAGCAGTTCTTC,CASSAGQGANEQFF
TRBV6-1,TRBJ1-2,-,-,TGTGCCAGCAGTCTCGCAGGGGCGTCTGGCTACACCTTC,CASSLAGASGYTF
TRBV6-5,TRBJ2-7,TRBD1,-,TGTGCCAGCAGCACCCGACAGGGGTTCTCGTACGAGCAGTACTTC,CASSTRQGFSYEQYF
TRBV15,TRBJ2-5,-,-,TGTGCCACCAGCAGGGATTCGAGCGGGCAAGAGACCCAGTACTTC,CATSRDSSGQETQYF
TRBV19,TRBJ2-5,-,few,TGTGCCAGTATGGAGCGGGCGGGGTACCAAGAGACCCAGTACTTC,CASMERAGYQETQYF
TRBV6-6,TRBJ1-2,-,-,TGTGCCAGCAGACGGACTGCAAACTATGGCTACACCTTC,CASRRTANYGYTF
TRBV12-2,TRBJ1-1,-,-,TGTGCAAGTCGCTTAAGACCAACCGGGGACTCCCAGGGCACTGAAGCTTTCTTT,CASRLRPTGDSQGTEAFF
TRBV27,TRBJ2-1,TRBD2,-,TGTGCCAGCAGTGGCACGGGGGGGAATGAGCAGTTCTTC,CASSGTGGNEQFF
TRBV19,TRBJ2-7,TRBD1,-,TGTGCCAGTAAGGTTGGGACAGGGGGAGTTTACGAGCAGTACTTC,CASKVGTGGVYEQYF
TRBV6-1,TRBJ2-7,-,-,TGTGCCAGCAGTGTTTATCACGGCTACGAGCAGTACTTC,CASSVYHGYEQYF
TRBV6-5,TRBJ1-4,-,few,TGTGCCAGCAGTTACGGGAGGAGGGAAAAACTGTTTTTT,CASSYGRREKLFF
TRBV19,TRBJ2-5,TRBD1,-,TGTGCCAGTAGGGGGGGACAGGTTGGGGAGACCCAGTACTTC,CASRGGQVGETQYF